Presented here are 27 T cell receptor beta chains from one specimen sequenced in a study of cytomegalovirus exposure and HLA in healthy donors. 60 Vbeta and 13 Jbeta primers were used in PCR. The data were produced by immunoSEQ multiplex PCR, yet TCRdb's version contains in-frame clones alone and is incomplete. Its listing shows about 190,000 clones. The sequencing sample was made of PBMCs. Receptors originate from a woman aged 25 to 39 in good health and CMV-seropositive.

CDR3 DNA sequence: TGTGCCTGGACTGACAGGGTCTTCTCCGGTGAGCAGTTCTTC. Translating it yields CAWTDRVFSGEQFF. V and J are TRBV30 and TRBJ2-1; 7 bases are a match to TRBD1. CDR1 and CDR2 from the germline V gene are GTSNPN and SVGIG (reference sequence). V shed 4 bases and J 9 bases; nucleotides not matched to a gene: 12. This CDR3 has 14 amino acids.

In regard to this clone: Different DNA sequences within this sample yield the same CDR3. The CDR3 bases are TGTGCCAGCAGCTTGGAACAGATCAACACTGAAGCTTTCTTT. It translates to CASSLEQINTEAFF. The chain employs TRBV5-8 and TRBJ1-1, with D unclear. Germline values: CDR1 SGHTS, CDR2 YDEGEE. The V gene lost 0 bases and the J gene lost 2 bases, with 8 bases spanning the gap. The length of the CDR3 is 14 residues.

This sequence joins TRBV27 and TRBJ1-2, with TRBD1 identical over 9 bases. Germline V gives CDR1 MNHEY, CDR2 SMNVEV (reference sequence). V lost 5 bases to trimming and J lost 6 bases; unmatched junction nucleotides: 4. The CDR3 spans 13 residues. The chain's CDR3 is CASSPGTGNGYTF. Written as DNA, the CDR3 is TGTGCCAGCAGTCCCGGGACAGGGAATGGCTACACCTTC.

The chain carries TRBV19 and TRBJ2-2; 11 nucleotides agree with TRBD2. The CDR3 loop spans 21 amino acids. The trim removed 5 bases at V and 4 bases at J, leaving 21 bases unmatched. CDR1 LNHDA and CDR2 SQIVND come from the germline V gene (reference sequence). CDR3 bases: TGTGCCAGTAGTGACCCCCTAGCGGGGGGACGCAGGGGATGGGGCACCGGGGAGCTGTTTTTT. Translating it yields CASSDPLAGGRRGWGTGELFF.

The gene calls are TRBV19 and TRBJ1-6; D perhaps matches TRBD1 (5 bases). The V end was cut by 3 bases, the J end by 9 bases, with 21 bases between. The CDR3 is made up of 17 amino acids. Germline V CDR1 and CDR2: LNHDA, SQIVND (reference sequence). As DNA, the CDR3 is TGTGCCAGTAGTATCAGGGTTGGGTGGGGGGAAACTTCACCCCTCCACTTT. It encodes CASSIRVGWGETSPLHF.

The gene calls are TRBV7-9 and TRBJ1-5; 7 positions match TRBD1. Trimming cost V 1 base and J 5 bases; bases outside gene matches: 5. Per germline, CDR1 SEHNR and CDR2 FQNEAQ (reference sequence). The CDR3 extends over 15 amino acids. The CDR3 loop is CASSLGQGIDQPQHF. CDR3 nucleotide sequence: TGTGCCAGCAGCTTAGGACAGGGCATCGATCAGCCCCAGCATTTT.

The CDR3 nucleotides read TGTGCCATCAGTGGGCTCCGTAGCGGGGACTACGAGCAGTACTTC. Amino acids: CAISGLRSGDYEQYF. The V and J genes are TRBV10-3 and TRBJ2-7, with 8 positions matching TRBD2. CDR1 ENHRY and CDR2 SYGVKD come from the germline V gene. This CDR3 region has 15 residues. The trim removed 4 bases at V and 3 bases at J, leaving 8 bases unmatched.

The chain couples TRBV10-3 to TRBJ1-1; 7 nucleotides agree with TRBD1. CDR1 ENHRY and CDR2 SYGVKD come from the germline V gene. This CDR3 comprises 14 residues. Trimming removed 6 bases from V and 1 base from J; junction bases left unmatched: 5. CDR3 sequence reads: CAIRTGQPNTEAFF. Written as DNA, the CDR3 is TGTGCCATCAGGACGGGACAGCCGAACACTGAAGCTTTCTTT.

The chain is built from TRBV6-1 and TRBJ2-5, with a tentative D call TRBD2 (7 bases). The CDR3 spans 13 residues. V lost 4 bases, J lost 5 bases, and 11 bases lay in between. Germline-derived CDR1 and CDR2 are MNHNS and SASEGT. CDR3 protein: CASSGGGRETQYF. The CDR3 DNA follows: TGTGCCAGCAGTGGGGGGGGCCGGGAGACCCAGTACTTC.

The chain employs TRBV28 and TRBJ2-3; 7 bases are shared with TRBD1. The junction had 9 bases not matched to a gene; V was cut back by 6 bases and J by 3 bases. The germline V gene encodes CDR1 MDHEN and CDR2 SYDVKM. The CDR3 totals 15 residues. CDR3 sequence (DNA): TGTGCCAGCAGAACAGGGGAGAGTGGAACAGATACGCAGTATTTT. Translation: CASRTGESGTDTQYF.

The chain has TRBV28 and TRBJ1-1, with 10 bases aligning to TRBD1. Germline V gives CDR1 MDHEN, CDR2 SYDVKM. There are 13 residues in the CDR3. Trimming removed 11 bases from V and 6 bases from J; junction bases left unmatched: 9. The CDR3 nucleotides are TGTGCCGGCCGGGACAGGGGATACGCTGAAGCTTTCTTT. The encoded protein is CAGRDRGYAEAFF.

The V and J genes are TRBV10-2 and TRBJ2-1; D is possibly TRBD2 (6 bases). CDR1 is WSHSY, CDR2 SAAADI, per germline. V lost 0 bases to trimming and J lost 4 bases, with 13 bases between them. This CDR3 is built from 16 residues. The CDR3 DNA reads TGCGCCAGCAGTGAGTCGGGGCTAGCGTATTACAATGAGCAGTTCTTC. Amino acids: CASSESGLAYYNEQFF.

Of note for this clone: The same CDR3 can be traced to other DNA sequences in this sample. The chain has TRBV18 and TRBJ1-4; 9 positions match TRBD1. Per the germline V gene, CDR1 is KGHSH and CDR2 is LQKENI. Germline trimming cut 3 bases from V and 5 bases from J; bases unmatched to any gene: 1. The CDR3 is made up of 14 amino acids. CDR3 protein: CASSPGQGNEKLFF. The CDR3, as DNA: TGTGCCAGCTCACCGGGACAGGGAAATGAAAAACTGTTTTTT. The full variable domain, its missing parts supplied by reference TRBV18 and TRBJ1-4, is NAGVMQNPRHLVRRRGQEARLRCSPMKGHSHVYWYRQLPEEGLKFMVYLQKENIIDESGMPKERFSAEFPKEGPSILRIQQVVRGDSAAYFCASSPGQGNEKLFFGSGTQLSVL.

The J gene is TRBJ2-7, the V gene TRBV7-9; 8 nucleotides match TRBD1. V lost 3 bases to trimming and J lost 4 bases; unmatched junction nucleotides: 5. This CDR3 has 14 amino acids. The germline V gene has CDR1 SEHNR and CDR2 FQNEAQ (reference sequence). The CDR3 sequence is CASSFGQGVYEQYF. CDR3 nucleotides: TGTGCCAGCAGCTTTGGACAGGGAGTTTACGAGCAGTACTTC.

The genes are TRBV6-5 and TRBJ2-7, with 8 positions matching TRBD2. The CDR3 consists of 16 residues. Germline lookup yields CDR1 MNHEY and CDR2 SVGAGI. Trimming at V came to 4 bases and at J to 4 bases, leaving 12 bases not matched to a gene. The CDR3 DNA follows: TGTGCCAGCAGTTTGGTGCAACTAGCGGCGATTTACGAGCAGTACTTC. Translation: CASSLVQLAAIYEQYF.

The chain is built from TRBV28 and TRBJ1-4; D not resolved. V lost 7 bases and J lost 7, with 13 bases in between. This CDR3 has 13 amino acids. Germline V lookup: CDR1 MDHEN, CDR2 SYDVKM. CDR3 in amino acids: CASTRGVSEKLFF. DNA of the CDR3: TGTGCCAGCACTCGGGGAGTTTCTGAAAAACTGTTTTTT.

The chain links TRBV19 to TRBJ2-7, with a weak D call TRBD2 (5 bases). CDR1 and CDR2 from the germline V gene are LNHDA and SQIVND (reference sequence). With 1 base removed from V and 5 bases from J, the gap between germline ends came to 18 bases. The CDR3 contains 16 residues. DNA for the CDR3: TGTGCCAGTAGTATAGGGACGGGGAGCGGTTCCCACGAGCAGTACTTC. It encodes CASSIGTGSGSHEQYF.

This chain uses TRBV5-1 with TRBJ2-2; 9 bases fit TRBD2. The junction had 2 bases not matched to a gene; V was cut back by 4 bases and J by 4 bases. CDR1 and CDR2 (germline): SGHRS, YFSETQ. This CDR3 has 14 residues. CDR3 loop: CASSVSGGTGELFF. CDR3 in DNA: TGCGCCAGCAGCGTTAGCGGGGGCACCGGGGAGCTGTTTTTT.

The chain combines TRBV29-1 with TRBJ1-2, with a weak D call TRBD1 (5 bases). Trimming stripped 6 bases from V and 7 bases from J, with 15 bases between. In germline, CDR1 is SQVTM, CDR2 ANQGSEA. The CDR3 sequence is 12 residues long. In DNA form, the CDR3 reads TGCAGCGTGGTTGGTGATCAGGGTGGCTACACCTTC. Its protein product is CSVVGDQGGYTF. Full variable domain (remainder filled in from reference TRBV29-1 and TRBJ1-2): SAVISQKPSRDICQRGTSLTIQCQVDSQVTMMFWYRQQPGQSLTLIATANQGSEATYESGFVIDKFPISRPNLTFSTLTVSNMSPEDSSIYLCSVVGDQGGYTFGSGTRLTVV.

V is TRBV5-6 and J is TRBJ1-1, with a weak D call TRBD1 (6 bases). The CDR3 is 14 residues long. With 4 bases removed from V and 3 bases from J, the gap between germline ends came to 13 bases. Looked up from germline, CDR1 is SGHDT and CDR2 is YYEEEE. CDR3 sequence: CASSHGAGDTEAFF. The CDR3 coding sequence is TGTGCCAGCAGCCACGGTGCAGGGGACACTGAAGCTTTCTTT.

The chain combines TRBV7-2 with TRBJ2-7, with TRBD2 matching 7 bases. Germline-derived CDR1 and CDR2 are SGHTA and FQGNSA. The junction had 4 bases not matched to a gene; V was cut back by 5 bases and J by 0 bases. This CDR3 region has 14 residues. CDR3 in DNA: TGTGCCAGCAGCGCTAGCGGTAGCTCCTACGAGCAGTACTTC. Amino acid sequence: CASSASGSSYEQYF.

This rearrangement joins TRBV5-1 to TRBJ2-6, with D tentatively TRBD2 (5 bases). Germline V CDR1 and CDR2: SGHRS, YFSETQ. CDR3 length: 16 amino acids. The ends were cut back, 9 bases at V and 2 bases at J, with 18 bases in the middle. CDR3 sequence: CATTAPEGPGANVLTF. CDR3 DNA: TGCGCCACTACGGCCCCAGAGGGCCCTGGGGCCAACGTCCTGACTTTC.

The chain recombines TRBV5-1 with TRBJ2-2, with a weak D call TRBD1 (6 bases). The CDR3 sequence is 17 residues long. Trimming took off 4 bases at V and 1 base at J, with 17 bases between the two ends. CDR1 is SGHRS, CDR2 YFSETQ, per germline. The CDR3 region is CASSPGMGAQNTGELFF. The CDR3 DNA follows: TGCGCCAGCAGCCCCGGGATGGGGGCGCAGAACACCGGGGAGCTGTTTTTT.

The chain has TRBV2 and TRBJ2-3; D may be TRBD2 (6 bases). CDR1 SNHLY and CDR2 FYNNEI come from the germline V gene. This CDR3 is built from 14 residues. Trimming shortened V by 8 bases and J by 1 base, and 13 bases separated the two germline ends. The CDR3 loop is CASGREEGTDTQYF. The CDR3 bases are TGTGCCAGCGGCAGGGAGGAAGGCACAGATACGCAGTATTTT. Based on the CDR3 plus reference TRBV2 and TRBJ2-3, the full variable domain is EPEVTQTPSHQVTQMGQEVILRCVPISNHLYFYWYRQILGQKVEFLVSFYNNEISEKSEIFDDQFSVERPDGSNFTLKIRSTKLEDSAMYFCASGREEGTDTQYFGPGTRLTVL.

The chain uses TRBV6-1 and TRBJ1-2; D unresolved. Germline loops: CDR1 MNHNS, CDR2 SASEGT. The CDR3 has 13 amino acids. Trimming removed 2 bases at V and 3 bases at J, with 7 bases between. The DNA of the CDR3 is TGTGCCAGCAGTGAACAAGCCTACTATGGCTACACCTTC. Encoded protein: CASSEQAYYGYTF.

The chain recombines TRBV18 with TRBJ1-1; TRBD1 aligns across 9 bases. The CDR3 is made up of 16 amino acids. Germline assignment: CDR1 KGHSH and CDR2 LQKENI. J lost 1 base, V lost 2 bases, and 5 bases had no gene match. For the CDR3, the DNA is TGTGCCAGCTCACCAGGACAGGGGTCTAGGAACACTGAAGCTTTCTTT. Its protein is CASSPGQGSRNTEAFF.

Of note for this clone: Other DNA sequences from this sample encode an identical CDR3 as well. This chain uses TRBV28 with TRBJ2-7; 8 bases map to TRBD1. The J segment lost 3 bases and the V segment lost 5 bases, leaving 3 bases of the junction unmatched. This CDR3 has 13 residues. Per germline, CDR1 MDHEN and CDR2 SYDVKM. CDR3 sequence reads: CASSPGQGYEQYF. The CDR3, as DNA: TGTGCCAGCAGTCCTGGACAGGGCTACGAGCAGTACTTC.